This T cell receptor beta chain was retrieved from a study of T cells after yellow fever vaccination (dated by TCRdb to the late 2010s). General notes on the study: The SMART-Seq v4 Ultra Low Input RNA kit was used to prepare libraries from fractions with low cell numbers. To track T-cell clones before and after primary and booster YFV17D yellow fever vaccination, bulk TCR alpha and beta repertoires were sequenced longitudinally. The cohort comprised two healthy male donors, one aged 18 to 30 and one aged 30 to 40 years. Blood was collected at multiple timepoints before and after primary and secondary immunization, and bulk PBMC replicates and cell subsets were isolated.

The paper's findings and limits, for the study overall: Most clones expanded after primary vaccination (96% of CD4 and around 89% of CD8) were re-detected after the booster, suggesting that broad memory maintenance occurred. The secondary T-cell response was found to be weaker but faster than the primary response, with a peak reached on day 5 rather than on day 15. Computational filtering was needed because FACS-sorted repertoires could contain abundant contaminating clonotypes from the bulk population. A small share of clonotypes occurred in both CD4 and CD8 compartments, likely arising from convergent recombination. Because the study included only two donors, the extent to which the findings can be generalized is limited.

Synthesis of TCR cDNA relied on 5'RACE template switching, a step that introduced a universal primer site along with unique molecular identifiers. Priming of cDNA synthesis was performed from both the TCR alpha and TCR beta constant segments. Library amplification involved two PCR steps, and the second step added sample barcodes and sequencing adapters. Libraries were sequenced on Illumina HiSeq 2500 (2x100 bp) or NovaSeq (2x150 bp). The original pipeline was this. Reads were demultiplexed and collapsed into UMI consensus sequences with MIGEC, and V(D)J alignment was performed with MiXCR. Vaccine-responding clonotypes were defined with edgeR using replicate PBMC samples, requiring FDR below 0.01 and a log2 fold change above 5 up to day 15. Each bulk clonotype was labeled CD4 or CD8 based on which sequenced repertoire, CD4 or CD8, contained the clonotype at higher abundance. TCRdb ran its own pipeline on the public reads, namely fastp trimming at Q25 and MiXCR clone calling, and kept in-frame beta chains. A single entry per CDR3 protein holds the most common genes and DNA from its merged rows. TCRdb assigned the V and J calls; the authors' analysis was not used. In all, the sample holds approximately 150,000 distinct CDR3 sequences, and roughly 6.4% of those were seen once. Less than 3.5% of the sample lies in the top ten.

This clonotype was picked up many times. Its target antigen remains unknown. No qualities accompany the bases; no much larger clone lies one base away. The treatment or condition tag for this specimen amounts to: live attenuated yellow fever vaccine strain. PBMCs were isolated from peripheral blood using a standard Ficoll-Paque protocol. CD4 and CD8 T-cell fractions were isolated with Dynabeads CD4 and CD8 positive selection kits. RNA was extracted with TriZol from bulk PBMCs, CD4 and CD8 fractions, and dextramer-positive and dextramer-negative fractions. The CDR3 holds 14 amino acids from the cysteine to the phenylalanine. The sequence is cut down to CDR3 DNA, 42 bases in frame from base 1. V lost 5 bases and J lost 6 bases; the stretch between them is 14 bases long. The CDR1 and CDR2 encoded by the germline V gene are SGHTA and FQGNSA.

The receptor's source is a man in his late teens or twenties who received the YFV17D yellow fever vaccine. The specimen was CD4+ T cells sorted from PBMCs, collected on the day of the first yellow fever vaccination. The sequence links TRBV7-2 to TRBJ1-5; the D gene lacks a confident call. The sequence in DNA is TGTGCCAGCAGCCCGGGCCCCTCGTCTCAGCCCCAGCATTTT. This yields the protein CASSPGPSSQPQHF.